This TCR beta chain was observed in a study of T cells in Graves' hyperthyroidism and ophthalmopathy. There were TCR beta CDR3 regions amplified from RNA transcripts. First-round RT-PCR with HTBI primers amplified the TCR CDR3 region. Via MiXCR, TCRdb re-called the multiplex PCR reads, giving one row per CDR3 protein. The table has over 250,000 distinct CDR3 sequences, less than 30% seen once; the top ten hold roughly 24%. There are a few counts of this clonotype. Its specificity is not known. Study outcomes and limitations: Ophthalmopathy cases were set apart from stable hyperthyroidism by a 13 V-J model. Most thyroid clonotypes with frequency above 0.001 were detected in blood.

The receptor comes from a man in his forties or fifties with Graves' hyperthyroidism that later progressed to Graves' ophthalmopathy. The sample comprised blood.

Here the CDR3 DNA reads TGTGCCAGCAGTGATGGGTCGGGGAATCAGCCCCAGCATTTT. It specifies CASSDGSGNQPQHF. The chain links TRBV6-1 to TRBJ1-5; D gene uncertain. Germline lookup yields CDR1 MNHNS and CDR2 SASEGT. The V and J ends lost 3 bases and 4 bases respectively, with 10 bases between them. The CDR3 covers 14 residues.